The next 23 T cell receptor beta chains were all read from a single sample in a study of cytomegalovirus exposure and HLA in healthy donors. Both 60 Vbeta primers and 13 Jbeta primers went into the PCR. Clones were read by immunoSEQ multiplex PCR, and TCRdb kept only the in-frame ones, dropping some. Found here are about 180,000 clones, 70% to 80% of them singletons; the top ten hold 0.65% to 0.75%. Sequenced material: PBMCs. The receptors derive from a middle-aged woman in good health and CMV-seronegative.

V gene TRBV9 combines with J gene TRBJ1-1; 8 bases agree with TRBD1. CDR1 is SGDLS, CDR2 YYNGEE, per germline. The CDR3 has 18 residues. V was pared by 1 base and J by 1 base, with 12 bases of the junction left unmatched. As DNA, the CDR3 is TGTGCCAGCAGCGTACACGACCCAGGGGGCTTCACGAACACTGAAGCTTTCTTT. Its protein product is CASSVHDPGGFTNTEAFF.

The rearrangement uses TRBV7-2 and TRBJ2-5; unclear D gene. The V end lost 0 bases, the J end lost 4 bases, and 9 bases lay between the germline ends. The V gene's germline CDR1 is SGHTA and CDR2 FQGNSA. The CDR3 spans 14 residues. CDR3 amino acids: CASSLAGSIETQYF. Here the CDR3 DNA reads TGTGCCAGCAGCTTAGCGGGTAGCATAGAGACCCAGTACTTC.

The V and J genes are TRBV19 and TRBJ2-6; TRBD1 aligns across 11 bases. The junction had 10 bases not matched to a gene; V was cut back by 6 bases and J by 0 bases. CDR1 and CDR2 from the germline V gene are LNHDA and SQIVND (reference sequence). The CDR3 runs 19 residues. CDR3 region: CASRSHGQGAISGANVLTF. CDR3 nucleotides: TGTGCCAGTAGATCCCATGGACAGGGGGCAATCTCTGGGGCCAACGTCCTGACTTTC.

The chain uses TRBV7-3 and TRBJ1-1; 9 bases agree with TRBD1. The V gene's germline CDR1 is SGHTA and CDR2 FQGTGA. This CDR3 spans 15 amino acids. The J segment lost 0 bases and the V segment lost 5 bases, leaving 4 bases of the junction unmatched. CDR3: CASSQQGALNTEAFF. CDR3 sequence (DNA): TGTGCCAGCAGCCAACAGGGGGCCCTGAACACTGAAGCTTTCTTT.

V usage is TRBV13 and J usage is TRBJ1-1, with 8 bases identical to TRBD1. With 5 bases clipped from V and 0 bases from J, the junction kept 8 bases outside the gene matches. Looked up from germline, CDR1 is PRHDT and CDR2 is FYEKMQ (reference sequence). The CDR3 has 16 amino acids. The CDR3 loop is CASSAGGGRMNTEAFF. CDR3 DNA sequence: TGTGCCAGCAGCGCAGGGGGCGGAAGAATGAACACTGAAGCTTTCTTT.

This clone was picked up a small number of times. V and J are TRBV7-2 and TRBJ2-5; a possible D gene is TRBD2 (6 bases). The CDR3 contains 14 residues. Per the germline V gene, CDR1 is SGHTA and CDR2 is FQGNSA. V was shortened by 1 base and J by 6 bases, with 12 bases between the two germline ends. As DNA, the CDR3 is TGTGCCAGCAGCTTAGATGGAGGAGGGAAGACCCAGTACTTC. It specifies CASSLDGGGKTQYF. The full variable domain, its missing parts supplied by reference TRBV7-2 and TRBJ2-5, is GAGVSQSPSNKVTEKGKDVELRCDPISGHTALYWYRQSLGQGLEFLIYFQGNSAPDKSGLPSDRFSAERTGGSVSTLTIQRTQQEDSAVYLCASSLDGGGKTQYFGPGTRLLVL.

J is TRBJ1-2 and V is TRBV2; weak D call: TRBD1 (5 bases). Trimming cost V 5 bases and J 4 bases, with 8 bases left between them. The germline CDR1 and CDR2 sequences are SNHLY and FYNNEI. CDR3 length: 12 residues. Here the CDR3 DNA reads TGTGCCAGCAGTCGGGGGAGCTATGGCTACACCTTC. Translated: CASSRGSYGYTF.

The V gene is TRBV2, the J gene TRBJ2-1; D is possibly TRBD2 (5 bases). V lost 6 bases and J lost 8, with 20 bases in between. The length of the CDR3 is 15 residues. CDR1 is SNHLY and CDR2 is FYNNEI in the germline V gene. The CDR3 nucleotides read TGTGCCAGCAGGAGGACTGGAGAGCGAGCGGATGAGCAGTTCTTC. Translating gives CASRRTGERADEQFF.

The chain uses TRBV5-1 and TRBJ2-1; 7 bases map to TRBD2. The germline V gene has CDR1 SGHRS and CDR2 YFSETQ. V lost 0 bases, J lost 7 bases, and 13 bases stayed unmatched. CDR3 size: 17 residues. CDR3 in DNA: TGCGCCAGCAGCTTGGGGCTTTGGACTAGTGATCGTAATGAGCAGTTCTTC. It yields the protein CASSLGLWTSDRNEQFF.

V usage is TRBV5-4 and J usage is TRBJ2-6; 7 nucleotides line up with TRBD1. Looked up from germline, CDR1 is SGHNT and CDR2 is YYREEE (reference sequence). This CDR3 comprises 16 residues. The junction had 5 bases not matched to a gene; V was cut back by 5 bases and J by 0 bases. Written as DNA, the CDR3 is TGTGCCAGCAGGCCGGGACAGATCTCTGGGGCCAACGTCCTGACTTTC. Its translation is CASRPGQISGANVLTF.

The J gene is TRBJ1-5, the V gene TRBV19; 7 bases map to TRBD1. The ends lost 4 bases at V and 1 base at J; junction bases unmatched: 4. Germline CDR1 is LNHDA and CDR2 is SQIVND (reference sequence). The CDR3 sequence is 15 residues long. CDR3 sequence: CASSTSTGSNQPQHF. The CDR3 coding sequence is TGTGCCAGTAGTACTTCGACAGGGAGCAATCAGCCCCAGCATTTT.

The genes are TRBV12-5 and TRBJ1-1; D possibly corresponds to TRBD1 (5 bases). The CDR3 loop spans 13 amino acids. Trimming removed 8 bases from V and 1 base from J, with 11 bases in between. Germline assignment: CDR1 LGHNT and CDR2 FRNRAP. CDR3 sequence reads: CASRQGGNTEAFF. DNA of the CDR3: TGTGCTAGTAGGCAGGGTGGGAACACTGAAGCTTTCTTT. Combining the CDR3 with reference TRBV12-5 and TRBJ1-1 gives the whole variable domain DARVTQTPRHKVTEMGQEVTMRCQPILGHNTVFWYRQTMMQGLELLAYFRNRAPLDDSGMPKDRFSAEMPDATLATLKIQPSEPRDSAVYFCASRQGGNTEAFFGQGTRLTVV.

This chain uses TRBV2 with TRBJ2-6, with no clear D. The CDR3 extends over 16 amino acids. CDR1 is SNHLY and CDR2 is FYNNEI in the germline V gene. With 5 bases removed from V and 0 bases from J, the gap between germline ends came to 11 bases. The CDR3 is CASSPFRSSGANVLTF. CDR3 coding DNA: TGTGCCAGCAGTCCTTTTCGGAGCTCTGGGGCCAACGTCCTGACTTTC.

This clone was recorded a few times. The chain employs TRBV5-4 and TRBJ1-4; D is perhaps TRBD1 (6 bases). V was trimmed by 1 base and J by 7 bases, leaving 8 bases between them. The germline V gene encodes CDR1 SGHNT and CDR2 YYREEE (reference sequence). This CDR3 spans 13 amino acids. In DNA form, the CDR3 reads TGTGCCAGCAGCTTGAAGGACAGTGAAAAACTGTTTTTT. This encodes CASSLKDSEKLFF.

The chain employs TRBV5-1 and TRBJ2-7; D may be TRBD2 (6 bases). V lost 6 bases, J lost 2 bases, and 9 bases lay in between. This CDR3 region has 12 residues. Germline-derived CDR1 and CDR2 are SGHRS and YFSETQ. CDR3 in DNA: TGCGCCAGCACAGGAGGGACCTACGAGCAGTACTTC. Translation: CASTGGTYEQYF. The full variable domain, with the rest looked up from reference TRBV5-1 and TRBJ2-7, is KAGVTQTPRYLIKTRGQQVTLSCSPISGHRSVSWYQQTPGQGLQFLFEYFSETQRNKGNFPGRFSGRQFSNSRSEMNVSTLELGDSALYLCASTGGTYEQYFGPGTRLTVT.

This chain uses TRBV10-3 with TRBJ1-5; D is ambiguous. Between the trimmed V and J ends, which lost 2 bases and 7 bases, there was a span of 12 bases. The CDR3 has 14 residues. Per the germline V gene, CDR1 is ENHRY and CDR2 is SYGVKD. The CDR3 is CAISEAGSYQPQHF. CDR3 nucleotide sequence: TGTGCCATCAGTGAGGCGGGTTCCTACCAGCCCCAGCATTTT.

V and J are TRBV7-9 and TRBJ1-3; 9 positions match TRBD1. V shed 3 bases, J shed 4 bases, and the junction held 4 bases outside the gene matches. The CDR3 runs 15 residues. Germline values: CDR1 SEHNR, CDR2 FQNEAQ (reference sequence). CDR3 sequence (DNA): TGTGCCAGCAGCTTTACAGGGGGCTCGGGAAACACCATATATTTT. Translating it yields CASSFTGGSGNTIYF.

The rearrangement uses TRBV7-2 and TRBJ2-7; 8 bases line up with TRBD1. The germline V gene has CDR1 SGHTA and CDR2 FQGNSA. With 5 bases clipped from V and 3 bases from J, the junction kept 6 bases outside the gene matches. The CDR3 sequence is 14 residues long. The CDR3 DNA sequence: TGTGCCAGCAGCGCGACAGGGGTGCACTACGAGCAGTACTTC. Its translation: CASSATGVHYEQYF.

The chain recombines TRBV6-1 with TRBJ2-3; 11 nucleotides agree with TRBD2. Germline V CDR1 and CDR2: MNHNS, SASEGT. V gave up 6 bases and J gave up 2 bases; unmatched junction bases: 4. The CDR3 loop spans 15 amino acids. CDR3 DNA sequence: TGTGCCAGCAGCCGACTAGCGGGATTCACAGATACGCAGTATTTT. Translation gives CASSRLAGFTDTQYF.

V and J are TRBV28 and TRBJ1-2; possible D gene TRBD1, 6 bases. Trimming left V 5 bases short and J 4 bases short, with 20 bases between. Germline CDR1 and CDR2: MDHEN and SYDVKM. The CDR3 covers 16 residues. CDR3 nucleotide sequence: TGTGCCAGCAGTCCGCAGGGGAGTCTTTCCCCCTATGGCTACACCTTC. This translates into CASSPQGSLSPYGYTF.

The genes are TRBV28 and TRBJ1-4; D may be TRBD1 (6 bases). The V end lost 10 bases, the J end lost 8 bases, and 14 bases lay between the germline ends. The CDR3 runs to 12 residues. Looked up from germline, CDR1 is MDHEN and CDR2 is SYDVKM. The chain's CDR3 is CATRQDGEKLFF. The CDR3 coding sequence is TGTGCCACCCGACAGGATGGCGAAAAACTGTTTTTT.

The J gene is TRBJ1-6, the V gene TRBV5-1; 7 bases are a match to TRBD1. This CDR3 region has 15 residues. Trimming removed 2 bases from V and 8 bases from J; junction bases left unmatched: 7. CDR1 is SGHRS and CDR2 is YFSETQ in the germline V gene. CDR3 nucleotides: TGCGCCAGCAGCTTACGACAGGGCCGGGATTCACCCCTCCACTTT. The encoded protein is CASSLRQGRDSPLHF.

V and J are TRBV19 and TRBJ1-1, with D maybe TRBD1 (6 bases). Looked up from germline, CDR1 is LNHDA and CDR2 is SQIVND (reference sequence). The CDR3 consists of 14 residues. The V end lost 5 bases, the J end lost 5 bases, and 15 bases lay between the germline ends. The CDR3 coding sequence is TGTGCCAGTAGTTTTCAGGGGACGAATACTGAAGCTTTCTTT. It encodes CASSFQGTNTEAFF.